This passage covers 27 T cell receptor beta chains from one sample sequenced in a study of T cell responses to AZD1222 COVID-19 vaccine. The assay was immunoSEQ multiplex PCR, and TCRdb's table has in-frame clones only and misses some. The sample consists of around 100,000 clones, around 90% of them appearing once. The sequences come from peripheral blood, collected on day 0 of AZD1222 vaccination. The receptors stem from an adult in good health.

This clone was found once. V gene TRBV28 combines with J gene TRBJ2-7, with 10 bases fitting TRBD1. V trimming: 3 bases; J trimming: 4 bases; junction bases outside the gene matches: 15. The CDR3 extends over 18 amino acids. The germline V gene encodes CDR1 MDHEN and CDR2 SYDVKM. The CDR3 coding sequence is TGTGCCAGCAGTTTGGTTAAGGAGACAGGGGGCGGGAGGTACGAGCAGTACTTC. Translation: CASSLVKETGGGRYEQYF.

This chain joins TRBV30 and TRBJ1-5; D is uncertain. Germline values: CDR1 GTSNPN, CDR2 SVGIG (reference sequence). V lost 1 base and J 4 bases, leaving 5 bases between the germline ends. The CDR3 runs 12 residues. CDR3 region: CAWSDPNQPQHF. The CDR3 DNA reads as TGTGCCTGGAGTGATCCTAATCAGCCCCAGCATTTT.

V and J are TRBV3-1 (or the pseudogene TRBV3-2) and TRBJ2-7, with D possibly being TRBD2 (6 bases). CDR1 and CDR2 from the germline V gene are LGHDT and YNNKEL (reference sequence). The CDR3 loop spans 15 amino acids. V lost 6 bases and J 1 base, leaving 16 bases between the germline ends. The CDR3 DNA reads as TGTGCCAGCAGTGACGGGGTAGCGGTATCCTACGAGCAGTACTTC. Translated, it gives CASSDGVAVSYEQYF.

The CDR3 nucleotides read TGTGCCAGCAGCTTATGGGGTGCCGGGGAGCTGTTTTTT. Residues: CASSLWGAGELFF. The chain uses TRBV7-9 and TRBJ2-2, with D unclear. V lost 2 bases and J lost 6, with 7 bases in between. CDR3 length: 13 amino acids. Looked up from germline, CDR1 is SEHNR and CDR2 is FQNEAQ (reference sequence).

In this sample, this clone turned up once. CDR3 in amino acids: CASSSRGGWQETQYF. CDR3 in DNA: TGTGCCAGCAGCTCCCGAGGGGGGTGGCAAGAGACCCAGTACTTC. The chain is built from TRBV11-1 and TRBJ2-5; tentatively, D is TRBD1 or TRBD2 (6 bases each). CDR3 size: 15 residues. Germline V gene sequence: CDR1 SGHAT, CDR2 FQDESV (reference sequence). V dropped 4 bases and J dropped 2 bases, with 14 bases sitting between them. Full variable domain (missing parts from reference TRBV11-1 and TRBJ2-5): EAEVAQSPRYKITEKSQAVAFWCDPISGHATLYWYRQILGQGPELLVQFQDESVVDDSQLPKDRFSAERLKGVDSTLKIQPAELGDSAMYLCASSSRGGWQETQYFGPGTRLLVL.

The chain couples TRBV28 to TRBJ1-5; D call uncertain. CDR1 is MDHEN, CDR2 SYDVKM, per germline. This CDR3 is built from 14 residues. V was clipped by 5 bases and J by 7 bases, with 15 bases between them. Here the CDR3 reads CASSKGRLQQPQHF. The CDR3 region has the DNA TGTGCCAGCAGTAAGGGAAGGTTACAACAGCCCCAGCATTTT.

This chain connects TRBV7-3 to TRBJ1-1; D remains unclear. The V gene's germline CDR1 is SGHTA and CDR2 FQGTGA. V was cut by 5 bases and J by 1 base, with 11 bases left in between. The CDR3 sequence is 14 residues long. CDR3 coding DNA: TGTGCCAGCAGCCCGTCCCGGGGGAACACTGAAGCTTTCTTT. It codes for CASSPSRGNTEAFF.

This clone has only one observation. The rearrangement uses TRBV18 and TRBJ2-7, with a weak D call TRBD1 (6 bases). The germline V gene has CDR1 KGHSH and CDR2 LQKENI. Trimming pared 3 bases from V and 0 bases from J, leaving 21 bases between. CDR3 size: 18 residues. CDR3 sequence: CASSPPTLGTLLSYEQYF. CDR3 nucleotides: TGTGCCAGCTCACCTCCCACATTGGGGACATTGCTCTCCTACGAGCAGTACTTC.

The chain has TRBV4-1 and TRBJ1-1; 7 nucleotides match TRBD1. Germline trimming cut 2 bases from V and 1 base from J; bases unmatched to any gene: 4. The CDR3 consists of 15 residues. CDR1 is MGHRA and CDR2 is YSYEKL in the germline V gene. CDR3 coding DNA: TGCGCCAGCAGCCAACCGGGACAGTGGAACACTGAAGCTTTCTTT. It encodes CASSQPGQWNTEAFF.

The chain couples TRBV29-1 to TRBJ2-4, with no clear D. The CDR3 contains 11 residues. Trimming cost V 7 bases and J 6 bases, with 10 bases left between them. Germline lookup yields CDR1 SQVTM and CDR2 ANQGSEA. CDR3 residues: CSAENGNIQYF. CDR3 in DNA: TGCAGCGCCGAAAACGGAAACATTCAGTACTTC.

The gene calls are TRBV14 and TRBJ2-5; D is unclear. The germline V and J ends were trimmed by 4 bases and 5 bases, with 11 bases remaining between them. The CDR3 runs 13 residues. The germline V gene has CDR1 SGHDN and CDR2 FVKESK. The DNA of the CDR3 is TGTGCCAGCAGCCGCTCAGAGTGGGAGACCCAGTACTTC. Amino acids: CASSRSEWETQYF.

V and J are TRBV27 and TRBJ1-5; perhaps TRBD1 as D (5 bases). Trimming pared 6 bases from V and 5 bases from J, leaving 8 bases between. This CDR3 spans 12 amino acids. CDR1 and CDR2 from the germline V gene are MNHEY and SMNVEV (reference sequence). For the CDR3, the DNA is TGTGCCAGCAGCTCCAGGGATCAGCCCCAGCATTTT. Amino acid sequence: CASSSRDQPQHF.

The genes are TRBV12-5 and TRBJ2-7; the D gene could be TRBD1 or TRBD2 (5 bases each). Between the trimmed V and J ends, which lost 0 bases and 3 bases, there was a span of 18 bases. Germline CDR1 is LGHNT and CDR2 is FRNRAP. The CDR3 spans 17 residues. The CDR3 reads CASGLVQRRDRNYEQYF. The CDR3 DNA follows: TGTGCTAGTGGTTTGGTGCAAAGAAGGGACCGCAACTACGAGCAGTACTTC. The complete variable domain, with remaining parts taken from reference TRBV12-5 and TRBJ2-7, reads DARVTQTPRHKVTEMGQEVTMRCQPILGHNTVFWYRQTMMQGLELLAYFRNRAPLDDSGMPKDRFSAEMPDATLATLKIQPSEPRDSAVYFCASGLVQRRDRNYEQYFGPGTRLTVT.

The chain combines TRBV28 with TRBJ1-6, with a possible D match to TRBD1 (6 bases). The CDR3 consists of 15 residues. V lost 5 bases to trimming and J lost 7 bases, with 15 bases between them. Germline CDR1 MDHEN, CDR2 SYDVKM. The CDR3 spells CASSALQGTNSPLHF. The CDR3 region has the DNA TGTGCCAGCAGTGCCCTACAGGGAACCAATTCACCCCTCCACTTT. The full variable domain, rest sourced from reference TRBV28 and TRBJ1-6, is DVKVTQSSRYLVKRTGEKVFLECVQDMDHENMFWYRQDPGLGLRLIYFSYDVKMKEKGDIPEGYSVSREKKERFSLILESASTNQTSMYLCASSALQGTNSPLHFGNGTRLTVT.

This sequence joins TRBV7-2 and TRBJ2-7, with TRBD2 matching over 13 bases. This CDR3 contains 15 residues. Germline trimming cut 5 bases from V and 4 bases from J; bases unmatched to any gene: 5. The germline CDR1 and CDR2 sequences are SGHTA and FQGNSA. CDR3 loop: CASSRTSGSGYEQYF. Written as DNA, the CDR3 is TGTGCCAGCAGCCGGACTAGCGGGAGTGGGTACGAGCAGTACTTC.

J is TRBJ1-5 and V is TRBV27; D uncertain. CDR3 length: 13 residues. V lost 9 bases and J lost 4, with 13 bases in between. The germline V gene has CDR1 MNHEY and CDR2 SMNVEV (reference sequence). The CDR3, as DNA: TGTGCCAGTGTGGGCCAGCATAATCAGCCCCAGCATTTT. Encoded protein: CASVGQHNQPQHF.

This clone has a single count. This rearrangement joins TRBV2 to TRBJ2-1, with 7 bases aligning to TRBD2. The ends lost 6 bases at V and 8 bases at J; junction bases unmatched: 7. This CDR3 spans 13 amino acids. The germline V gene encodes CDR1 SNHLY and CDR2 FYNNEI. CDR3 DNA sequence: TGTGCCAGCAGCCCGGGAGGTAGCCATGAGCAGTTCTTC. Its translation is CASSPGGSHEQFF.

V is TRBV20-1 and J is TRBJ2-3; TRBD2 agrees at 12 bases. CDR1 is DFQATT and CDR2 is SNEGSKA in the germline V gene (reference sequence). With 3 bases clipped from V and 7 bases from J, the junction kept 8 bases outside the gene matches. The CDR3 is 15 amino acids. CDR3 residues: CSASMTTSGSHTQYF. The CDR3 DNA follows: TGCAGTGCTAGTATGACGACTAGCGGGAGTCATACGCAGTATTTT.

The chain carries TRBV30 and TRBJ1-6; 7 bases are shared with TRBD1. The CDR3 has 17 amino acids. Germline trimming cut 2 bases from V and 6 bases from J; bases unmatched to any gene: 13. Germline CDR1 is GTSNPN and CDR2 is SVGIG (reference sequence). For the CDR3, the DNA is TGTGCCTGGAGTCTGGGATGGACGGGACAGCCTAATTCACCCCTCCACTTT. Protein sequence: CAWSLGWTGQPNSPLHF.

This chain joins TRBV11-2 and TRBJ2-7; TRBD1 matches at 7 bases. This CDR3 contains 13 residues. CDR1 and CDR2 (germline): SGHAT, FQNNGV. Trimming at V came to 2 bases and at J to 6 bases, leaving 4 bases not matched to a gene. CDR3 sequence (DNA): TGTGCCAGCAGCTTATCGACAGGGCGCGAGCAGTACTTC. This sequence encodes CASSLSTGREQYF.

This chain joins TRBV30 and TRBJ2-1; 9 nucleotides agree with TRBD1. CDR1 is GTSNPN and CDR2 is SVGIG in the germline V gene (reference sequence). The CDR3 spans 11 residues. With 7 bases clipped from V and 10 bases from J, the junction kept 5 bases outside the gene matches. The CDR3 is CASQGAGEQFF. As DNA, the CDR3 is TGTGCCTCACAGGGGGCAGGGGAGCAGTTCTTC.

This sequence joins TRBV7-8 and TRBJ2-3, with TRBD2 as a possible D gene (5 bases). V was cut by 0 bases and J by 4 bases, with 17 bases left in between. CDR3 size: 17 residues. Germline loops: CDR1 SGHVS, CDR2 FQNEAQ. CDR3 residues: CASSLARLALRADTQYF. CDR3 nucleotide sequence: TGTGCCAGCAGCTTAGCGCGGCTAGCTCTAAGGGCAGATACGCAGTATTTT.

The chain carries TRBV4-2 and TRBJ2-6; TRBD1 matches 10 bases. This CDR3 has 16 residues. J lost 2 bases, V lost 4 bases, and 2 bases had no gene match. The germline gives CDR1 LGHNA, CDR2 YNFKEQ. CDR3 region: CASSPTGGTGANVLTF. The CDR3, as DNA: TGTGCCAGCAGCCCGACAGGGGGCACTGGGGCCAACGTCCTGACTTTC.

The chain uses TRBV6-5 and TRBJ2-1, with TRBD2 matching 7 bases. The CDR3 has 15 residues. CDR1 is MNHEY, CDR2 SVGAGI, per germline. V lost 4 bases and J lost 2; bases outside the gene matches: 5. Written as DNA, the CDR3 is TGTGCCAGCAGTTTAAGTGGGAGGGCCTACAATGAGCAGTTCTTC. This translates into CASSLSGRAYNEQFF.

This sequence joins TRBV28 and TRBJ2-3; 9 bases are a match to TRBD2. Germline loops: CDR1 MDHEN, CDR2 SYDVKM. V was clipped by 6 bases and J by 3 bases; unmatched bases: 10. The CDR3 is made up of 16 amino acids. The CDR3 region is CASRLSGSGGTDTQYF. CDR3 nucleotide sequence: TGTGCCAGCAGGCTTAGCGGGAGTGGTGGGACAGATACGCAGTATTTT.

This clone appeared a single time. The V call is TRBV19, the J call TRBJ2-3; TRBD2 aligns across 10 bases. Germline V gene sequence: CDR1 LNHDA, CDR2 SQIVND (reference sequence). V lost 4 bases, J lost 5 bases, and 0 bases stayed unmatched. This CDR3 spans 13 amino acids. The CDR3 spells CASSRLAGDTQYF. CDR3 nucleotide sequence: TGTGCCAGTAGTAGACTAGCGGGAGATACGCAGTATTTT.

The chain is built from TRBV27 and TRBJ1-1; the D gene is possibly TRBD1 (5 bases). The CDR3 is made up of 15 amino acids. V was trimmed by 4 bases and J by 3 bases, leaving 15 bases between them. The V gene's germline CDR1 is MNHEY and CDR2 SMNVEV (reference sequence). CDR3 DNA sequence: TGTGCCAGCAGTTATAGGGGACGGGGGGACACTGAAGCTTTCTTT. It yields the protein CASSYRGRGDTEAFF.